This T cell receptor (beta chain) is drawn from a study of T cell repertoires in cytomegalovirus infection. Study as a whole: Public TCR beta signatures were indicative of both CMV infection and a matching HLA type.

With regard to this clonotype: As yet, its antigen is unknown. A single base separates this from a much larger clone, so it may be a read error.

Via MiXCR, TCRdb re-called the reads, giving one row per CDR3 protein. The sample includes roughly 130,000 distinct CDR3 sequences, approximately 9.2% seen only once; the top ten take around a tenth. This CDR3 contains 19 residues. Germline CDR1 is MGHRA and CDR2 is YSYEKL. General observations from the study: Ex vivo responses were dominated by HLA-C-restricted CMV-specific TCR beta clonotypes. Public TCR beta family frequency separated CMV-and-HLA carriers, including in an independent cohort.

The clonotype originates from a human donor in good health (CMV status not recorded). Some clones in this sample may be carry-over from other donors' samples. The material sequenced was PBMCs. J is TRBJ2-2 and V is TRBV4-1, with TRBD2 matching 12 bases. The DNA of the CDR3 is TGCGCCAGCAGCCAAGAAAACCCTAGCGGGGGGGCGAACCCCGGGGAGCTGTTTTTT. Translating gives CASSQENPSGGANPGELFF.